A single sample gave rise to the 6 T cell receptor beta chains below, sequenced in a study of T cell changes during pregnancy in multiple sclerosis. The repertoire was sequenced with immunoSEQ multiplex PCR; TCRdb's copy has only in-frame clones and lacks some. The sample records 30,000 to 40,000 clones, roughly nine tenths being singletons. The sample was CD4+ T cells from peripheral blood mononuclear cells, taken in the first trimester of pregnancy. These receptor sequences come from a female donor in good health, enrolled as a control in a pregnancy study.

The chain employs TRBV7-2 and TRBJ2-3; tentatively, D is TRBD2 (7 bases). V was trimmed by 1 base and J by 4 bases, leaving 9 bases between them. Looked up from germline, CDR1 is SGHTA and CDR2 is FQGNSA. The CDR3 is made up of 14 amino acids. The CDR3 here is CASSLGGGPDTQYF. CDR3 DNA sequence: TGTGCCAGCAGCTTAGGGGGGGGCCCAGATACGCAGTATTTT.

This chain connects TRBV7-3 to TRBJ2-3; D is perhaps TRBD2 (5 bases). V lost 6 bases to trimming and J lost 3 bases, with 10 bases between them. This CDR3 is 13 amino acids long. Germline CDR1 SGHTA, CDR2 FQGTGA. The CDR3 sequence: CASSSGVTDTQYF. The CDR3 nucleotides are TGTGCCAGCAGTTCCGGGGTAACAGATACGCAGTATTTT.

The chain has TRBV9 and TRBJ2-2, with 7 nucleotides matching TRBD1. The CDR3 length is 14 residues. Per the germline V gene, CDR1 is SGDLS and CDR2 is YYNGEE. The junction had 5 bases not matched to a gene; V was cut back by 5 bases and J by 4 bases. The CDR3 sequence: CASRARGTTGELFF. DNA for the CDR3: TGTGCCAGCAGGGCCAGGGGGACCACCGGGGAGCTGTTTTTT.

This clone is a singleton in its sample. The J gene is TRBJ1-6, the V gene TRBV28, with 7 bases lining up with TRBD1. CDR1 MDHEN and CDR2 SYDVKM come from the germline V gene. V trimming: 6 bases; J trimming: 7 bases; junction bases outside the gene matches: 6. The CDR3 runs to 14 residues. DNA of the CDR3: TGTGCCAGCAGCGAAGGACAGGAAAATTCACCCCTCCACTTT. This codes for CASSEGQENSPLHF.

The J gene is TRBJ1-5, the V gene TRBV21-1; the DNA was not compared with TRBD1, the D call given in the table. TRBV21-1 represents a pseudogene. The CDR3 is 16 residues long. CDR3 loop: CASSKAAGGLNQPQHF. CDR3 nucleotide sequence: TGTGCCAGCAGCAAAGCGGCAGGGGGTCTGAATCAGCCCCAGCATTTT.

The V gene is TRBV5-4, the J gene TRBJ2-6, with D uncertain. Trimming stripped 2 bases from V and 2 bases from J, with 8 bases between. This CDR3 comprises 15 residues. Germline V CDR1 and CDR2: SGHNT, YYREEE (reference sequence). The DNA for the CDR3 is TGTGCCAGCAGCTTTCCAGAACCTGGGGCCAACGTCCTGACTTTC. Protein sequence: CASSFPEPGANVLTF.